This T cell receptor (beta chain) was obtained from a study of CD8 T cells in Susac syndrome. RNA totalling about 0.45 to 1 ug underwent reverse transcription with random hexamers. Amplification of TCR beta CDR3 across 54 Vbeta and 13 Jbeta was performed with immunoSEQ multiplex PCR. MiXCR, run by TCRdb on the immunoSEQ multiplex PCR reads, gives a single entry per CDR3 protein. This sample yields approximately 150,000 distinct CDR3 sequences, of which approximately 94% are seen a single time; under 0.095% belongs to the top ten. Germline values: CDR1 DFQATT, CDR2 SNEGSKA (reference sequence). Trimming took 2 bases from V and 2 from J, leaving 2 bases between them. The CDR3 extends over 11 amino acids. This clonotype was counted between two and nine times. From blood CD8+ and CD4+ T cells, TCR beta sequences were generated.

The clonotype originates from a human donor in good health. This chain joins TRBV20-1 and TRBJ2-3; no clear D gene. Sequencing was performed on CD4+ T cells from PBMCs. CDR3 DNA: TGCAGTGCTAGAATCACAGATACGCAGTATTTT. Its translation: CSARITDTQYF.